The present T cell receptor (beta chain) was sequenced within a study of blood T cell repertoires in COVID-19 (dated by TCRdb to about 2020). In terms of the full investigation: The collaborator samples originated in the United States, Italy and Spain and spanned the acute and convalescent phases of COVID-19. The material from the prospective study consisted of cDNA or gDNA derived from T cells, B-cell-depleted T cells, or PBMCs. Subjects who had been exposed to COVID-19, were actively infected with it, or had recovered from it provided the deeply sampled blood TCRbeta repertoires that made up the dataset. The repertoires were released in a freely available public database meant as a resource for research on the immune response to SARS-CoV-2. Samples were obtained from the ongoing ImmuneRACE study (first 160 participants) and from about 1,300 subjects provided by 6 global collaborators. The sample metadata nearly always contained a de-identified subject ID, COVID-19 status, age in years and sex. Where HLA class I and class II types were available, the types were taken from metadata supplied by the sample provider, not from assay-based typing. Results the study describes overall, beyond this receptor: The amount of clinical and demographic metadata varied by source and participant and was provided uncurated.

This clone was seen once. The clone's antigen remains unknown. Per-nucleotide qualities are absent, and no much larger clonotype sits a single base away. The CDR3 covers 12 residues, taking in both the cysteine and the phenylalanine. Just the 36-base CDR3 DNA is kept, in frame starting at base 1. Germline trimming amounts to 5 bases on V and 13 bases on J, with 9 as the count of junction bases outside the gene matches. The germline V gene provides CDR1 MDHEN and CDR2 SYDVKM. Each collaborating institution followed its own protocols to collect whole blood in K2EDTA tubes. For TCRbeta analysis, collaborators shipped samples in one of three forms: frozen whole blood, isolated PBMCs, or DNA extracted from either of those sample types. TCRbeta CDR3 regions were amplified from genomic DNA by means of the immunoSEQ Assay, a bias-controlled multiplex PCR. Turning to the authors' computational methods: Within the assay, amplification of reference gene primers was used to estimate how many nucleated cells each sample contained. Sequence reads were collapsed and filtered to measure the absolute abundance of every unique TCRbeta CDR3 rearrangement. Productive Simpson clonality was computed per sample as the square root of Simpson's diversity index over productive rearrangements. Drawn from immuneACCESS, this table holds only the in-frame rearrangements with V and J called that TCRdb kept. Clones are partly lost; checked studies trace under half to an unresolved V gene and leave the rest unexplained. D and trimming come from the DNA, and the V and J calls and clone size come from that table. The sample table contains about 59,000 clones; only one count was recorded for approximately 82% of them. Around 3.8% of the sample is held by the ten biggest clonotypes.

The chain links TRBV28 with TRBJ1-2; 8 junctional bases match TRBD1. The TCR originated in a woman older than 75 with acute or convalescent COVID-19. The sequenced sample was peripheral blood. The sequenced DNA is TGTGCCAGCAGTCCGGGACAGGACGCTTTCACCTTC. Translated, it reads CASSPGQDAFTF.